The TCR beta chain under discussion was sequenced for a study of T cells after yellow fever vaccination. Comment on this clonotype: Its antigen remains unknown.

Conversion of TCR transcripts into cDNA relied on 5'RACE template switching, which added a universal primer site and UMIs. MiXCR, applied by TCRdb to the 5' RACE reads, yields one record per CDR3 protein. Of 70,000 to 80,000 distinct CDR3 sequences in the sample, under 9.5% were seen once. The CDR3 extends over 14 amino acids. V lost 5 bases and J lost 4, with 15 bases in between. CDR1 MNHEY and CDR2 SMNVEV come from the germline V gene (reference sequence). Study-level points and caveats: Boosting was followed by the reappearance of most primary-vaccination clones (just under 98% CD4, about 90% CD8). Weaker, the secondary response peaked sooner, at day 5 versus 15.

This specimen was CD8+ T cells sorted from PBMCs, taken roughly 10 days after the first yellow fever vaccination. This clonotype was sampled from a man aged 18 to 30 who received the YFV17D yellow fever vaccine. The gene calls are TRBV27 and TRBJ2-7, with D hard to call. The CDR3 sequence is CASSILGRQYEQYF. DNA for the CDR3: TGTGCCAGCAGTATTCTGGGCCGCCAATACGAGCAGTACTTC.